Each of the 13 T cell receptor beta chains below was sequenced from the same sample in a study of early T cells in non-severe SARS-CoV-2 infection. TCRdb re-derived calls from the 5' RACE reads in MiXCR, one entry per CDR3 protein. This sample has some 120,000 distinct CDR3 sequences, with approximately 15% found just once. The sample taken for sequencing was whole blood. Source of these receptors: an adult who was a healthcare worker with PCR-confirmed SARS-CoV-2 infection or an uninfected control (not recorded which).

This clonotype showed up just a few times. The CDR3 here is CASSLGTANSNQPQHF. CDR3 DNA sequence: TGTGCCAGCTCACTGGGGACGGCAAATAGCAATCAGCCCCAGCATTTT. The chain uses TRBV18 and TRBJ1-5, with a tentative D call TRBD1 (5 bases). Germline assignment: CDR1 KGHSH and CDR2 LQKENI. The V gene lost 4 bases and the J gene lost 0 bases, with 13 bases spanning the gap. CDR3 length: 16 amino acids.

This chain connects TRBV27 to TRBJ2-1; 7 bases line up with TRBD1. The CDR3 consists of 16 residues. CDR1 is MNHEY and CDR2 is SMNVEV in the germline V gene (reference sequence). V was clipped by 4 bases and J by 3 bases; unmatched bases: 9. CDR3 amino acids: CASSSSGTEVYNEQFF. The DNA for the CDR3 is TGTGCCAGCAGTTCCTCCGGGACAGAGGTCTACAATGAGCAGTTCTTC.

The DNA of the CDR3 is TGCAGTGCTAGGGGGGGGCTAGCGGGCTCCTACAATGAGCAGTTCTTC. Translating gives CSARGGLAGSYNEQFF. The chain has TRBV20-1 and TRBJ2-1, with 8 bases lining up with TRBD2. This CDR3 has 16 residues. CDR1 and CDR2 from the germline V gene are DFQATT and SNEGSKA (reference sequence). V gave up 3 bases and J gave up 0 bases; unmatched junction bases: 7.

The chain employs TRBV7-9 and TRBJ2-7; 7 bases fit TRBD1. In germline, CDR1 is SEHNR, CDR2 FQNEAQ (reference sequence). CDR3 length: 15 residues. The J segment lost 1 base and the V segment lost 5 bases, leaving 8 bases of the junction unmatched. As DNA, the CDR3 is TGTGCCAGCAGCACGGACAGGTTCAGGTCCTACGAGCAGTACTTC. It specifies CASSTDRFRSYEQYF. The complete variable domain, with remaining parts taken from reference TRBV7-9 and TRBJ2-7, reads DTGVSQNPRHKITKRGQNVTFRCDPISEHNRLYWYRQTLGQGPEFLTYFQNEAQLEKSRLLSDRFSAERPKGSFSTLEIQRTEQGDSAMYLCASSTDRFRSYEQYFGPGTRLTVT.

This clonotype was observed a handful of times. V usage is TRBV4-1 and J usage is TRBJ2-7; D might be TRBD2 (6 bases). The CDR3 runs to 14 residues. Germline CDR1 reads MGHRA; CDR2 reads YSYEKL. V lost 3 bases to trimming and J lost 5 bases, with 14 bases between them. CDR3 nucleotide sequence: TGCGCCAGCAGCCAGAGAGCCTCGGGGGACGAGCAGTACTTC. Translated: CASSQRASGDEQYF.

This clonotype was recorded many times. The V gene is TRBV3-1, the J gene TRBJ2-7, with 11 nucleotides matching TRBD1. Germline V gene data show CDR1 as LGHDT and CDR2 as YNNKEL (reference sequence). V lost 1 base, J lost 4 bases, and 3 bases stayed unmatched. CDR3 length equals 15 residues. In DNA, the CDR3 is TGTGCCAGCAGCCAAGGGACAGGGGGCTGGTACGAGCAGTACTTC. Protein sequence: CASSQGTGGWYEQYF.

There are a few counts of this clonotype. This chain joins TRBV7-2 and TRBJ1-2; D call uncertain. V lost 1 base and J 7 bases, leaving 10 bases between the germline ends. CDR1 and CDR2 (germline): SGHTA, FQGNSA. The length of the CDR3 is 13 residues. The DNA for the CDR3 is TGTGCCAGCAGCTTAGTCACAGAGCGTGGCTACACCTTC. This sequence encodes CASSLVTERGYTF.

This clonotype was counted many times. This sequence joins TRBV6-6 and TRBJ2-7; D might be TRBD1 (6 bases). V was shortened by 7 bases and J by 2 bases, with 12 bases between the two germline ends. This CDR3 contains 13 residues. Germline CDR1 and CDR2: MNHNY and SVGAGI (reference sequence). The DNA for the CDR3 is TGTGCCAGCACCGGACAGCCTACCTACGAGCAGTACTTC. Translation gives CASTGQPTYEQYF.

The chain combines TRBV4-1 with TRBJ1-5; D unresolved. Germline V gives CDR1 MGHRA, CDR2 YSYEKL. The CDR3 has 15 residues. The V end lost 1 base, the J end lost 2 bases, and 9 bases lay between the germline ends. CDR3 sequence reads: CASSQVPPGNQPQHF. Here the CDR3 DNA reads TGCGCCAGCAGCCAAGTTCCCCCAGGCAATCAGCCCCAGCATTTT.

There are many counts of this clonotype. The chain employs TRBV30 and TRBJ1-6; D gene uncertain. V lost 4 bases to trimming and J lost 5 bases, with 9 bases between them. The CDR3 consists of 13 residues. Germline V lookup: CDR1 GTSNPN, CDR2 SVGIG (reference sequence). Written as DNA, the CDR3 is TGTGCCTGGACGGAATCTCATAATTCACCCCTCCACTTT. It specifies CAWTESHNSPLHF.

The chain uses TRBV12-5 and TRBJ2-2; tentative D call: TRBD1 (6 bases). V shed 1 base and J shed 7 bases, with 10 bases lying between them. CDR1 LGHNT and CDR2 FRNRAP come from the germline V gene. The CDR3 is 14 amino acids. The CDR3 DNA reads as TGTGCTAGTGGTTTGGGGACAGTCGGCGGGGAGCTGTTTTTT. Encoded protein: CASGLGTVGGELFF.

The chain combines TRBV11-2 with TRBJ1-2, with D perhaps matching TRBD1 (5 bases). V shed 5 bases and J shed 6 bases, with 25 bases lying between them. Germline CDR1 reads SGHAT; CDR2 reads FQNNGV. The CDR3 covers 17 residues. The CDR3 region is CASSQLSRVGSWDGYTF. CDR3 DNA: TGTGCCAGCAGCCAACTAAGCAGGGTCGGCAGCTGGGATGGCTACACCTTC.

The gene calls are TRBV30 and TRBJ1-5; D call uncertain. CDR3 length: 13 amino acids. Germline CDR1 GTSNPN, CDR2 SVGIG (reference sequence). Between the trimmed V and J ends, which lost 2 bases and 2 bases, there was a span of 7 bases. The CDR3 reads CAWSPLRNQPQHF. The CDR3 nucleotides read TGTGCCTGGAGTCCCTTGCGCAATCAGCCCCAGCATTTT.